A selection of T cell receptor beta chains follows, all from one sample in a study of cytomegalovirus exposure and HLA in healthy donors. Assay used: immunoSEQ multiplex PCR; TCRdb lists only in-frame clones, some missing. Among some 150,000 clones listed, over 70% were seen once. The sequenced sample was PBMCs. Receptors originate from a man aged 30-40 years in good health and CMV-seropositive. Each CDR3 is given with its conserved first and last residue. The D gene is left open where the match is weak. The size of a clone is reported for some rows only, either as once, few or many, or as a class for expanded clones.

TRBV5-4	NA	TRBJ1-2	NA	TGTGCCAGCAGCTCGCCCCAGGGGAACTATGGCTACACCTTC	CASSSPQGNYGYTF
TRBV30	NA	TRBJ2-3	NA	TGTGCCTGGAGTCAGGCGACAGGAAGCACAGATACGCAGTATTTT	CAWSQATGSTDTQYF
TRBV7-2	TRBD1	TRBJ2-7	NA	TGTGCCAGCAGCTTAATAGGGACAGGGTACGAAGAGCAGTACTTC	CASSLIGTGYEEQYF
TRBV7-6	TRBD2	TRBJ2-5	NA	TGTGCCAGCAGCTTAGGGACGAGCGGGAGGGCCAGGGAGACCCAGTACTTC	CASSLGTSGRARETQYF
TRBV18	NA	TRBJ1-1	NA	TGTGCCAGCTCACCAGTTCAGGGTGGGGACACTGAAGCTTTCTTT	CASSPVQGGDTEAFF
TRBV30	NA	TRBJ1-5	NA	TGTGCCTGGAGTGACAGCGGTGATCAGCCCCAGCATTTT	CAWSDSGDQPQHF
TRBV28	TRBD1	TRBJ1-1	NA	TGTGCCAGCAGTCCCTACAGGGGGCGTAACACTGAAGCTTTCTTT	CASSPYRGRNTEAFF
TRBV19	NA	TRBJ1-5	NA	TGTGCCAGTAGTATTTCCGTCAATCAGCCCCAGCATTTT	CASSISVNQPQHF
TRBV4-1	NA	TRBJ2-5	NA	TGCGCCAGCAGCCAACCAGGGCTGGAGGAGACCCAGTACTTC	CASSQPGLEETQYF
TRBV19	TRBD2	TRBJ2-7	NA	TGTGCCAGTAGCAAAACCGGGACTAGCGGCTCCTACGAGCAGTACTTC	CASSKTGTSGSYEQYF
TRBV7-2	NA	TRBJ1-2	NA	TGTGCCAGCAGCTTAGAGGGGTTAGGCTACACCTTC	CASSLEGLGYTF
TRBV30	NA	TRBJ1-6	NA	TGTGCCTGGACCTCACAGTGGGATTCACCCCTCCACTTT	CAWTSQWDSPLHF
TRBV6-5	NA	TRBJ1-2	NA	TGTGCCAGCAGTTACCGGGACTTAAACTATGGCTACACCTTC	CASSYRDLNYGYTF
TRBV7-9	NA	TRBJ1-5	NA	TGTGCCAGCAGCGGGAAGACAGTCCCTCAGCCCCAGCATTTT	CASSGKTVPQPQHF
TRBV6-5	TRBD1	TRBJ1-5	NA	TGTGCCAGCAGTTACGGGACAGGGGATCAGCCCCAGCATTTT	CASSYGTGDQPQHF
TRBV5-6	TRBD1	TRBJ2-7	NA	TGTGCCAGCAGCCCAACGGTGGGGGACAGGGGGAACTACGAGCAGTACTTC	CASSPTVGDRGNYEQYF
TRBV13	NA	TRBJ2-2	NA	TGTGCCAGCAGCTTTCCTTACGGGGAGCTGTTTTTT	CASSFPYGELFF
TRBV28	TRBD1	TRBJ1-2	NA	TGTGCCAGCGGGGGGACAGGGTCGATATATGGCTACACCTTC	CASGGTGSIYGYTF
TRBV6-1	TRBD1	TRBJ1-6	once	TGTGCCAGCAGTGGGAGACAGGGCTATAATTCACCCCTCCACTTT	CASSGRQGYNSPLHF
TRBV7-6	TRBD2	TRBJ2-5	NA	TGTGCCAGCAGTTCCACCACCGGGACTAGCGGAAAGGGGGGCCAAGAGACCCAGTACTTC	CASSSTTGTSGKGGQETQYF
TRBV19	TRBD1	TRBJ2-7	NA	TGTGCCAGTAGCCCCCTTCGCGGGACAGGGTTCCACGAGCAGTACTTC	CASSPLRGTGFHEQYF
TRBV12-5	NA	TRBJ1-5	NA	TGTGCTAGTGGTTTGGACAGTAGCAATCAGCCCCAGCATTTT	CASGLDSSNQPQHF
TRBV5-1	NA	TRBJ1-2	NA	TGCGCCAGCAGCTCCGGGGGGGAAGACTATGGCTACACCTTC	CASSSGGEDYGYTF
TRBV5-1	NA	TRBJ2-7	NA	TGCGCCAGCAGCGGACGGGAAACCTCCTACGAGCAGTACTTC	CASSGRETSYEQYF
TRBV7-8	NA	TRBJ2-1	few	TGTGCCAGCAGCTTAGTTCTAGCTCGCTACAATGAGCAGTTCTTC	CASSLVLARYNEQFF
TRBV11-3	TRBD1	TRBJ2-2	NA	TGTGCCAGCAGCAGAGGACAGGGTAACACCGGGGAGCTGTTTTTT	CASSRGQGNTGELFF
TRBV19	NA	TRBJ2-1	NA	TGTGCCAGTAGTCTGGTGGGGAGCTCCTACAATGAGCAGTTCTTC	CASSLVGSSYNEQFF
TRBV6-5	TRBD2	TRBJ2-1	NA	TGTGCCAGCAGTTCCCGACTAGCGGGAGAAAATGAGCAGTTCTTC	CASSSRLAGENEQFF
TRBV5-1	TRBD2	TRBJ2-5	NA	TGCGCCAGCAGCTGGGGCTTGACTAGCGGGGCACAAGAGACCCAGTACTTC	CASSWGLTSGAQETQYF
TRBV28	TRBD1	TRBJ2-7	NA	TGTGCCAGCACCCTGGGTCCCGGGACAGGGGATCCGTACGAGCAGTACTTC	CASTLGPGTGDPYEQYF
TRBV30	TRBD2	TRBJ2-1	NA	TGTGCCTGGGAGAGCCGGGAGGGAAAGTCCTACAATGAGCAGTTCTTC	CAWESREGKSYNEQFF
TRBV4-1	TRBD1	TRBJ2-7	NA	TGCGCCAGCAGCCGGGTTCTCGGGACAGTGTCCTACGAGCAGTACTTC	CASSRVLGTVSYEQYF
TRBV5-1	TRBD1	TRBJ2-7	NA	TGCGCCAGCAGCTCCGGACAGGGGCGCGGCGAGCAGTACTTC	CASSSGQGRGEQYF
TRBV2	NA	TRBJ2-7	NA	TGTGCCAGCGCCTCTAGGCTAGCTTCCTACGAGCAGTACTTC	CASASRLASYEQYF
TRBV2	NA	TRBJ1-5	NA	TGTGCCAGCAGTGAAACGGCTTGGCAGGTGCATTTT	CASSETAWQVHF
TRBV6-5	NA	TRBJ1-5	NA	TGTGCCAGCACCGCGGGAGGTGTCAGGCAGCCCCAGCATTTT	CASTAGGVRQPQHF
TRBV7-9	TRBD1	TRBJ1-1	NA	TGTGCCAGCAGCTTGTACAGGGGTCGCGGCACTGAAGCTTTCTTT	CASSLYRGRGTEAFF
TRBV19	TRBD2	TRBJ2-2	NA	TGTGCCAGTCAAGATAGCGGGGGTTTGAACACCGGGGAGCTGTTTTTT	CASQDSGGLNTGELFF
TRBV7-9	TRBD1	TRBJ2-5	NA	TGTGCCAGCGGAAGACAGGGGCTACAAGAGACCCAGTACTTC	CASGRQGLQETQYF
TRBV4-1	TRBD1	TRBJ2-7	NA	TGCGCCAGCAGCCAGTCAGGGGGTGGCTCCTACGAGCAGTACTTC	CASSQSGGGSYEQYF
TRBV30	TRBD1	TRBJ1-2	few	TGTGCCTGGAATAAAATCGGGACAGGGGGCTACACCTTC	CAWNKIGTGGYTF
TRBV15	NA	TRBJ2-7	NA	TGTGCCACCAGCTCCCCAGTAAGTCCCTACGAGCAGTACTTC	CATSSPVSPYEQYF
TRBV9	NA	TRBJ2-5	once	TGTGCCAGCAGCGCGGACAGCATCCAAGAGACCCAGTACTTC	CASSADSIQETQYF
TRBV7-9	NA	TRBJ2-7	few	TGTGCCAGCAGCTCACTACTAGTTACGGGCTACGAGCAGTACTTC	CASSSLLVTGYEQYF
TRBV9	NA	TRBJ1-1	NA	TGTGCCAGCAGCGTAGCAGTGAACACTGAAGCTTTCTTT	CASSVAVNTEAFF
TRBV2	NA	TRBJ1-1	NA	TGTGCCAGCGCGGGTTCACTTATGAACACTGAAGCTTTCTTT	CASAGSLMNTEAFF
TRBV10-2	NA	TRBJ1-1	NA	TGCGCCAGCAGTGAGTCAGGGGGGGTCGCTGAAGCTTTCTTT	CASSESGGVAEAFF
TRBV27	NA	TRBJ1-2	NA	TGTGCCAGCAGAATGGCGGGGGTGGGCTATGGCTACACCTTC	CASRMAGVGYGYTF
TRBV5-1	NA	TRBJ1-4	NA	TGCGCCAGCAGCTTGATTTGGGCGGGAGTTACCGCAACTAATGAAAAACTGTTTTTT	CASSLIWAGVTATNEKLFF